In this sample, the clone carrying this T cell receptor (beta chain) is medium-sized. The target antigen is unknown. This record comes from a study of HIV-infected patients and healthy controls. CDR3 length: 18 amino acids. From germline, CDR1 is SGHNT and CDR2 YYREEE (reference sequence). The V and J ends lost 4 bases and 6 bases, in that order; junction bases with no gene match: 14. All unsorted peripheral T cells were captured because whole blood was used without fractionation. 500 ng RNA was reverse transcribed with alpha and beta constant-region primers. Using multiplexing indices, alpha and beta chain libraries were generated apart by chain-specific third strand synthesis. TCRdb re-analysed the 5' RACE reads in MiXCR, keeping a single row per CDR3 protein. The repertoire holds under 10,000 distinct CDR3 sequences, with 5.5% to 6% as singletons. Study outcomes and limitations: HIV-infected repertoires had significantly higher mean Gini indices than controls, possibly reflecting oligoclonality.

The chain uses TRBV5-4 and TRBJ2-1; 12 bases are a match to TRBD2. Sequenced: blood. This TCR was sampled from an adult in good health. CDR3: CASSAGASGGEVGNEQFF. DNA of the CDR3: TGTGCCAGCAGCGCTGGGGCTAGCGGGGGGGAAGTGGGCAATGAGCAGTTCTTC. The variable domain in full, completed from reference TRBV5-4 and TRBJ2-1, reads ETGVTQSPTHLIKTRGQQVTLRCSSQSGHNTVSWYQQALGQGPQFIFQYYREEENGRGNFPPRFSGLQFPNYSSELNVNALELDDSALYLCASSAGASGGEVGNEQFFGPGTRLTVL.